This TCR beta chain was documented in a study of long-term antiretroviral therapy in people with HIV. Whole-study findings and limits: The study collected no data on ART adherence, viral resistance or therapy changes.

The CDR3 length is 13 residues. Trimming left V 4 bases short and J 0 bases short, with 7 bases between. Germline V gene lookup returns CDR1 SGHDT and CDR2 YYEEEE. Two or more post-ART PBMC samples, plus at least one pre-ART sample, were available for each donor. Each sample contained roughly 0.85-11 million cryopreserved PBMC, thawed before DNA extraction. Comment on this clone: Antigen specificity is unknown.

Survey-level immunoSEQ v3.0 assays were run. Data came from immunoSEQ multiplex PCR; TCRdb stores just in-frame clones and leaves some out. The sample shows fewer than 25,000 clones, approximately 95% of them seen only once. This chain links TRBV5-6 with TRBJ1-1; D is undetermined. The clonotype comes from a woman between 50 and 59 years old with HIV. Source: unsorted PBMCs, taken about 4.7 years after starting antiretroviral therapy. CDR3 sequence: CASSLQMNTEAFF. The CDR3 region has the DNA TGTGCCAGCAGCCTCCAAATGAACACTGAAGCTTTCTTT.